The rows below give T cell receptor beta chains drawn from one sample of a study of blood T cell repertoires in COVID-19. This table comes from immunoSEQ multiplex PCR, and its TCRdb copy is limited to in-frame clones, with some not included. Here the sample spans approximately 4,000 clones, roughly 89% being singletons. Input material: peripheral blood. The receptors were gathered from a woman in her 70s with active COVID-19. Both conserved end residues are part of each CDR3. Each record gives: clone size, V gene, CDR3 protein. Only part of the rows carry a size: once, few, many, or a class if the clone is expanded.

clone size: -; V gene: TRBV19; CDR3 protein: CASSRQGYGANVLTF
clone size: -; V gene: TRBV3-1/TRBV3-2; CDR3 protein: CASSQGQGLGQYF
clone size: -; V gene: TRBV19; CDR3 protein: CASSIPDTLGRQGNEQFF
clone size: -; V gene: TRBV6-2/TRBV6-3; CDR3 protein: CASSLLANTGELFF
clone size: -; V gene: TRBV2; CDR3 protein: CASSGEGVGSPLHF
clone size: -; V gene: TRBV25-1; CDR3 protein: CASSGGDNEQFF
clone size: -; V gene: TRBV6-5; CDR3 protein: CAAQRAGNYGYTF
clone size: -; V gene: TRBV4-3; CDR3 protein: CASKGQGDYGYTF
clone size: once; V gene: TRBV7-2; CDR3 protein: CASSWSFGRGQYEQYF
clone size: -; V gene: TRBV2; CDR3 protein: CASKQGPNYGYTF
clone size: -; V gene: TRBV27; CDR3 protein: CASSLRRQGAQEAFF
clone size: -; V gene: TRBV7-2; CDR3 protein: CASSATGRGEETQYF
clone size: -; V gene: TRBV5-1; CDR3 protein: CASSLNGGLAEFF
clone size: -; V gene: TRBV30; CDR3 protein: CAWSRGSGANVLTF
clone size: -; V gene: TRBV6-1; CDR3 protein: CASSEGFGGSQPQHF
clone size: -; V gene: TRBV14; CDR3 protein: CASSQGKIAPNYGYTF
clone size: -; V gene: TRBV6-1; CDR3 protein: CASSDRLVTGELFF
clone size: few; V gene: TRBV5-1; CDR3 protein: CASRLEGGYEQYF
clone size: -; V gene: TRBV2; CDR3 protein: CASSSGQGEKLFF
clone size: -; V gene: TRBV11-2; CDR3 protein: CASSSGGVSF
clone size: -; V gene: TRBV5-4; CDR3 protein: CASSLGGESTGNTIYF
clone size: once; V gene: TRBV6-5; CDR3 protein: CASSPRQGRNTEAFF
clone size: -; V gene: TRBV7-9; CDR3 protein: CASSQGSGNTIYF
clone size: few; V gene: TRBV19; CDR3 protein: CASKLDHSAGNTIYF